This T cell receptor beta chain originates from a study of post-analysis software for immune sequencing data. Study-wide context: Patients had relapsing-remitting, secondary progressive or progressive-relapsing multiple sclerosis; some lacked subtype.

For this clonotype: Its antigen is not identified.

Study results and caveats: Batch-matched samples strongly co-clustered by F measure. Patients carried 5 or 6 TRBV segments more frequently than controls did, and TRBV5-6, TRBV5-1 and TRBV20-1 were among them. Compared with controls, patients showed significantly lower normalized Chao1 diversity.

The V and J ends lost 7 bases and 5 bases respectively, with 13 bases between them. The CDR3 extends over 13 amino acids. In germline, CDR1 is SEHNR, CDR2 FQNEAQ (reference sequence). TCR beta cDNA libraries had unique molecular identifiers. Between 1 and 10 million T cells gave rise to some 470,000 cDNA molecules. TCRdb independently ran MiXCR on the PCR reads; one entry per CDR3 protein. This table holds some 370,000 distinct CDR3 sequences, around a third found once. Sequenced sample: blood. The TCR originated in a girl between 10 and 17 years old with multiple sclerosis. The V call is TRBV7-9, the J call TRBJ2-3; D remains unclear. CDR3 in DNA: TGTGCCAGCACCCAATGGGCCCAAGATACGCAGTATTTT. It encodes CASTQWAQDTQYF.